Each of the 8 T cell receptor beta chains below was sequenced from the same sample in a study of OX40 agonist ivuxolimab in advanced cancers. TCRdb keeps only in-frame clones here, not all; method: immunoSEQ multiplex PCR. This repertoire shows 50,000 or so clones, 70% to 90% found once; its top ten account for 0.7% to 0.8%. This material consisted of CD4+ or CD8+ T cells sorted from blood, taken in a trial of the OX40 agonist ivuxolimab. These receptors all come from an adult with an advanced solid tumor such as melanoma, head and neck, liver or kidney cancer.

The rearrangement links TRBV7-2 to TRBJ1-6; tentatively, D is TRBD1 (5 bases). The V end lost 5 bases, the J end lost 6 bases, and 14 bases lay between the germline ends. The CDR3 has 15 amino acids. The germline V gene encodes CDR1 SGHTA and CDR2 FQGNSA. CDR3 nucleotides: TGTGCCAGCAGCGCCCCAGGGACGTCTAATTCACCCCTCCACTTT. This sequence encodes CASSAPGTSNSPLHF.

This clone showed up just a few times. The gene calls are TRBV4-2 and TRBJ2-7; possibly TRBD2 for D (5 bases). V lost 0 bases to trimming and J lost 3 bases, with 15 bases between them. The CDR3 runs 16 residues. From germline, CDR1 is LGHNA and CDR2 YNFKEQ. Here the CDR3 DNA reads TGTGCCAGCAGCCAAGATCTACTAGTCCCTTTCTACGAGCAGTACTTC. Its translation is CASSQDLLVPFYEQYF.

The chain employs TRBV6-5 and TRBJ1-6; the D is unclear. CDR3 length: 15 amino acids. Trimming stripped 8 bases from V and 7 bases from J, with 18 bases between. Germline CDR1 reads MNHEY; CDR2 reads SVGAGI. CDR3 sequence (DNA): TGTGCCAGCCTACCCCACGAGGGTAAAAATTCACCCCTCCACTTT. This codes for CASLPHEGKNSPLHF.

This clone was observed once. The chain has TRBV5-4 and TRBJ2-1, with D maybe TRBD1 (6 bases). V was pared by 4 bases and J by 3 bases, with 17 bases between. Per the germline V gene, CDR1 is SGHNT and CDR2 is YYREEE (reference sequence). The CDR3 is 16 residues long. The CDR3 loop reads CASSVRRTAYYNEQFF. In DNA, the CDR3 is TGTGCCAGCAGCGTGAGACGGACAGCATACTACAATGAGCAGTTCTTC.

The chain combines TRBV5-4 with TRBJ2-5; D tentatively fits TRBD1 or TRBD2 (6 bases each). Germline lookup yields CDR1 SGHNT and CDR2 YYREEE (reference sequence). The CDR3 has 14 residues. The V gene lost 2 bases and the J gene lost 2 bases, with 10 bases spanning the gap. CDR3 region: CASSFWGAQETQYF. In DNA form, the CDR3 reads TGTGCCAGCAGCTTTTGGGGGGCACAAGAGACCCAGTACTTC.

This clone occurred a few times. This chain connects TRBV5-5 to TRBJ1-4, with TRBD1 identical over 7 bases. This CDR3 comprises 16 residues. J lost 7 bases, V lost 3 bases, and 12 bases had no gene match. CDR1 and CDR2 from the germline V gene are SGHKS and YYEKEE (reference sequence). The CDR3 DNA follows: TGTGCCAGCAGCTGGGGGTCCACAGGGGCAAGTGAAAAACTGTTTTTT. This gives the protein CASSWGSTGASEKLFF.

This sequence joins TRBV27 and TRBJ2-5, with unresolved D. The DNA matches TRBJ2-7 better at its end, which makes the J call doubtful. Germline CDR1 and CDR2: MNHEY and SMNVEV (reference sequence). The CDR3 extends over 13 amino acids. CDR3: CASSLFGSYEQYF. Here the CDR3 DNA reads TGTGCCAGCAGTTTATTCGGCTCCTACGAGCAGTACTTC.

The CDR3 region is CASSTQGDPNYGYTF. DNA for the CDR3: TGCGCCAGCAGCACCCAGGGGGATCCAAACTATGGCTACACCTTC. The gene calls are TRBV5-1 and TRBJ1-2, with TRBD1 matching 7 bases. Looked up from germline, CDR1 is SGHRS and CDR2 is YFSETQ. This CDR3 has 15 amino acids. With 4 bases clipped from V and 2 bases from J, the junction kept 8 bases outside the gene matches.